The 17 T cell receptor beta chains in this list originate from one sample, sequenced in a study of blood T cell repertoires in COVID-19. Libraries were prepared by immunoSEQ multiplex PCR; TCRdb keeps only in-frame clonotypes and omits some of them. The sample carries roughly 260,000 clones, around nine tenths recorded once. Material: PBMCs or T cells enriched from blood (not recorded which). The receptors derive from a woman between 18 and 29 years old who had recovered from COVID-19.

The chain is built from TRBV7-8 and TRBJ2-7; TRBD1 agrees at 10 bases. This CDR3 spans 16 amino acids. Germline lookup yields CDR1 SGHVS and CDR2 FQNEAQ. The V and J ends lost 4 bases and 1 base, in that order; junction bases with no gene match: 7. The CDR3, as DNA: TGTGCCAGCAGCTCCCACCCGGGACAGGGGTCCTACGAGCAGTACTTC. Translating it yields CASSSHPGQGSYEQYF.

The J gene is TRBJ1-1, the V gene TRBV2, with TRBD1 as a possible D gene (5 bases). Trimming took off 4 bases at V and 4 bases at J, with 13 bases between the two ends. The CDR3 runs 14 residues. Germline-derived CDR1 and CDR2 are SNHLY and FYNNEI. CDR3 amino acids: CASSGRVRATEAFF. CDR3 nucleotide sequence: TGTGCCAGCAGTGGACGGGTCAGGGCCACTGAAGCTTTCTTT. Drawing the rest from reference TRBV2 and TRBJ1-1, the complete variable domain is EPEVTQTPSHQVTQMGQEVILRCVPISNHLYFYWYRQILGQKVEFLVSFYNNEISEKSEIFDDQFSVERPDGSNFTLKIRSTKLEDSAMYFCASSGRVRATEAFFGQGTRLTVV.

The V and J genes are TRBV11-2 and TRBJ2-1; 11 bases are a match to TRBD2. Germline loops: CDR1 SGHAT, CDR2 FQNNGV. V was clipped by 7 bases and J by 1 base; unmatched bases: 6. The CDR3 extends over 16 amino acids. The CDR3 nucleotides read TGTGCCAGCAAGAATTTAGCGGGAGGGTCCTACAATGAGCAGTTCTTC. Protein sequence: CASKNLAGGSYNEQFF.

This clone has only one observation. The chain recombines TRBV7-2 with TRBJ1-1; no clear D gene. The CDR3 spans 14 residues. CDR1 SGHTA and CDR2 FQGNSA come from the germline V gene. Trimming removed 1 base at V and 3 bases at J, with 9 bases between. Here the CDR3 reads CASSLVADYTEAFF. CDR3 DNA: TGTGCCAGCAGCTTAGTGGCGGACTACACTGAAGCTTTCTTT.

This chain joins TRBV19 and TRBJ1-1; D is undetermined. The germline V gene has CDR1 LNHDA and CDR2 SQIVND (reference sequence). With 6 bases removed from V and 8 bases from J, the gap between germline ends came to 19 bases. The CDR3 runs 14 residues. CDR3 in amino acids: CASSPVVPVWEAFF. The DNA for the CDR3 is TGTGCCAGTAGCCCGGTAGTGCCCGTCTGGGAAGCTTTCTTT.

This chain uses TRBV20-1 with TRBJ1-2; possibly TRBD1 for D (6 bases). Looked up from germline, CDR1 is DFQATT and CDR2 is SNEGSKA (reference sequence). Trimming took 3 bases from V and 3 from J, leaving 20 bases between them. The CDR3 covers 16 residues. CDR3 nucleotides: TGCAGTGCTAGTGGAGGGGGATCTTGGTATGACTATGGCTACACCTTC. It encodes CSASGGGSWYDYGYTF.

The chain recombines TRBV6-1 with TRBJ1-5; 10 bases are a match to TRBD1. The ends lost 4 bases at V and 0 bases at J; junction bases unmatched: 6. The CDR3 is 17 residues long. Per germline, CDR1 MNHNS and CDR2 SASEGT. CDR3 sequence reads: CASSAGTGVNSNQPQHF. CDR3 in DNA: TGTGCCAGCAGTGCCGGGACAGGGGTAAATAGCAATCAGCCCCAGCATTTT.

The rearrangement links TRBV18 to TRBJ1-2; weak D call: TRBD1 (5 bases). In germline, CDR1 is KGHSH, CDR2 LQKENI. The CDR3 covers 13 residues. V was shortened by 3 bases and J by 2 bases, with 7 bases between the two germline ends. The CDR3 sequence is CASSPPGNYGYTF. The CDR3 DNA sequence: TGTGCCAGCTCACCTCCAGGGAACTATGGCTACACCTTC.

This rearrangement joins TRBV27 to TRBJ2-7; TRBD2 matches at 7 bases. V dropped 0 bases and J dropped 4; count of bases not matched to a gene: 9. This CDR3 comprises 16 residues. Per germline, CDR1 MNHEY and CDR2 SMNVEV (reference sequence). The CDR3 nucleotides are TGTGCCAGCAGTTTATCGGTGGGAGGGCCTGGTTACGAGCAGTACTTC. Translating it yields CASSLSVGGPGYEQYF.

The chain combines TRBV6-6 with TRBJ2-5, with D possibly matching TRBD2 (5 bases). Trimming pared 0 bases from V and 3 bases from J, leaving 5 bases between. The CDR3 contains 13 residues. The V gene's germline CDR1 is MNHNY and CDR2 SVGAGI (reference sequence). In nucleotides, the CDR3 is TGTGCCAGCAGTTACTCGAGGGAAGAGACCCAGTACTTC. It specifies CASSYSREETQYF.

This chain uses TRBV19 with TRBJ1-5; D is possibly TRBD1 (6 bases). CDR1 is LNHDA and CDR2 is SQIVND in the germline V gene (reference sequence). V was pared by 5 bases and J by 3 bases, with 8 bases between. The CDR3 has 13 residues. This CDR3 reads CASSGQNNQPQHF. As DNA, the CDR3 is TGTGCCAGTAGTGGACAGAACAATCAGCCCCAGCATTTT.

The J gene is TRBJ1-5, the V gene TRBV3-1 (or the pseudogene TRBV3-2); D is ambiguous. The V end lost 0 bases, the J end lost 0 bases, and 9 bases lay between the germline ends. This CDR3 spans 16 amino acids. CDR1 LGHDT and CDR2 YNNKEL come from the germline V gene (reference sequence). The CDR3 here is CASSQDMTHSNQPQHF. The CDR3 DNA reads TGTGCCAGCAGCCAAGATATGACACATAGCAATCAGCCCCAGCATTTT.

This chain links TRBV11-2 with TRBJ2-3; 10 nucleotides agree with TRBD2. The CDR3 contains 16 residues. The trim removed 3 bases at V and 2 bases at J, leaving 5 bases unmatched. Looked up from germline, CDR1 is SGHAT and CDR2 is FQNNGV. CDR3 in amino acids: CASSFNSGRNTDTQYF. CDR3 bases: TGTGCCAGCAGCTTTAATAGCGGGAGGAACACAGATACGCAGTATTTT.

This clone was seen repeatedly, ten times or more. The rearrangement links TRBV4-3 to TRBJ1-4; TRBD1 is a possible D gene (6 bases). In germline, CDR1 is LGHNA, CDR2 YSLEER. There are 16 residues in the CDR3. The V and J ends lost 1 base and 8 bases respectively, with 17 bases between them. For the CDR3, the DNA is TGCGCCAGCAGCCAAGTTTTCGGGACAATGGGGGAAAAACTGTTTTTT. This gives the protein CASSQVFGTMGEKLFF.

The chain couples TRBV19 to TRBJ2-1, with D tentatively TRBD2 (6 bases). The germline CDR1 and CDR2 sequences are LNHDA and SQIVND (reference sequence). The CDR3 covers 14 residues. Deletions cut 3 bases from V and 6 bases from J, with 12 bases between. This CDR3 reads CASSIVYGGNEQFF. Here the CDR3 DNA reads TGTGCCAGTAGTATCGTTTACGGGGGCAATGAGCAGTTCTTC. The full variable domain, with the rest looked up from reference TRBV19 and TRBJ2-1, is DGGITQSPKYLFRKEGQNVTLSCEQNLNHDAMYWYRQDPGQGLRLIYYSQIVNDFQKGDIAEGYSVSREKKESFPLTVTSAQKNPTAFYLCASSIVYGGNEQFFGPGTRLTVL.

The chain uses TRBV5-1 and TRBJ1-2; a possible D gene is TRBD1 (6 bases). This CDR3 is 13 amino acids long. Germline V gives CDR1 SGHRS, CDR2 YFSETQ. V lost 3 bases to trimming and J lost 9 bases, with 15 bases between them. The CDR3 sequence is CASSSAVGQSYTF. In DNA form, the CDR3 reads TGCGCCAGCAGCTCGGCTGTGGGACAAAGCTACACCTTC.

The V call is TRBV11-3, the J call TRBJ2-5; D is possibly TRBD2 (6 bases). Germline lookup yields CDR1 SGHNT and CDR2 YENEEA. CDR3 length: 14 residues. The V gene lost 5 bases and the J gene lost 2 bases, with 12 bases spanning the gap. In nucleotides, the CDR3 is TGTGCCAGCAGCGCTCAGGGACTGCAAGAGACCCAGTACTTC. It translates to CASSAQGLQETQYF.